This TCR beta chain originates from a study of blood T cell repertoires in COVID-19. This clone occurred once. The CDR3 is made up of 15 amino acids. CDR1 and CDR2 from the germline V gene are LGHNA and YSLEER. Trimming stripped 1 base from V and 5 bases from J, with 14 bases between. TCRdb keeps only in-frame clones here, not all; method: immunoSEQ multiplex PCR. Counted here are about 480,000 clones, 85% to 90% occurring once; the ten biggest clones make up roughly 1.9%. The sequence was obtained from a woman aged 40 to 50 who had recovered from COVID-19. The sequenced material came from PBMCs or T cells enriched from blood (not recorded which). The chain joins TRBV4-3 to TRBJ1-2; maybe TRBD1 (5 bases). The CDR3 protein is CASSQGTRGGYGYTF. The CDR3, as DNA: TGCGCCAGCAGCCAAGGAACTCGGGGGGGTTATGGCTACACCTTC.